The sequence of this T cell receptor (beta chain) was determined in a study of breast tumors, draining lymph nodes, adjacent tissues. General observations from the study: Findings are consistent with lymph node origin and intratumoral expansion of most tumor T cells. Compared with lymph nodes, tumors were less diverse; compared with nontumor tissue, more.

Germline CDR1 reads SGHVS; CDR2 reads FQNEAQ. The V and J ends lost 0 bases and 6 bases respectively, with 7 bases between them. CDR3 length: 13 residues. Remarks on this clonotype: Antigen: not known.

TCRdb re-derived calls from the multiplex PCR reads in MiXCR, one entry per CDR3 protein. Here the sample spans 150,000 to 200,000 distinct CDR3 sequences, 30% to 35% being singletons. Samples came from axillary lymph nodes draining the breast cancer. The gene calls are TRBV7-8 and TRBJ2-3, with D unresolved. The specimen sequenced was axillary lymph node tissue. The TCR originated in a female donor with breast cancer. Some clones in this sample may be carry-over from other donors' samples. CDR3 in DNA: TGTGCCAGCAGCTTAGCTCGCAGGGATACGCAGTATTTT. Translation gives CASSLARRDTQYF.